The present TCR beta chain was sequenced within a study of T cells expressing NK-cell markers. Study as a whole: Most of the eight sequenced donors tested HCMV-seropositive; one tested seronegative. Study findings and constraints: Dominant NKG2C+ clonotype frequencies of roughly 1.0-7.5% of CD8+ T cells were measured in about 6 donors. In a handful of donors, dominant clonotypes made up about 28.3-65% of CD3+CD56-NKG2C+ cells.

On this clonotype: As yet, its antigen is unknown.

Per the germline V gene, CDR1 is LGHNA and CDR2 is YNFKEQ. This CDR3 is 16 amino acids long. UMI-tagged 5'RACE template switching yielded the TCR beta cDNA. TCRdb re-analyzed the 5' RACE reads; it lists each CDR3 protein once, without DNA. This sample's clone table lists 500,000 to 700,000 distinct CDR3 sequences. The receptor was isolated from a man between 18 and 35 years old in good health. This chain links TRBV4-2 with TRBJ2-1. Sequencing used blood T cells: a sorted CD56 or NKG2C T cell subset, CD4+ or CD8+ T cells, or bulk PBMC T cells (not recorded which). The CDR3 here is CASSQDNGRANNEQFF.